This T cell receptor (beta chain) was recorded in a study of OX40 agonist ivuxolimab in advanced cancers. The CDR3 has 13 amino acids. V gave up 3 bases and J gave up 6 bases; unmatched junction bases: 4. The germline CDR1 and CDR2 sequences are MNHEY and SVGAGI. TCRdb's copy holds only in-frame clones and misses some; the assay was immunoSEQ multiplex PCR. The sample has 55,000 to 85,000 clones; about 93% are singletons. The gene calls are TRBV6-5 and TRBJ2-7; 8 bases map to TRBD1. The TCR comes from an adult with an advanced solid tumor such as melanoma, head and neck, liver or kidney cancer. This sample comprised CD4+ or CD8+ T cells sorted from blood, obtained in a trial of the OX40 agonist ivuxolimab. The CDR3 nucleotides are TGTGCCAGCAGTTATGGCAGGGGGCTCGAGCAGTACTTC. Encoded protein: CASSYGRGLEQYF.